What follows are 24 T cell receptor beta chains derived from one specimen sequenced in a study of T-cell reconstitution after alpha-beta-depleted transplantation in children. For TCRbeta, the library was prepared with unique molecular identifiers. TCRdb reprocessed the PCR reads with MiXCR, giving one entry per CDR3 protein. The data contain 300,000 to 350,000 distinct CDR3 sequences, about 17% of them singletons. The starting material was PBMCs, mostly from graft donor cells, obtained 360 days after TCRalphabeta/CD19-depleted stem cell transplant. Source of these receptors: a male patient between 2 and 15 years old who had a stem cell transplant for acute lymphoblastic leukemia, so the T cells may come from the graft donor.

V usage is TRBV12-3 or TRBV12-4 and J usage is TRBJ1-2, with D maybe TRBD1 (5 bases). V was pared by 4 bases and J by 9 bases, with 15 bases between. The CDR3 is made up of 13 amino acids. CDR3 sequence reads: CASSWRQGTSYTF. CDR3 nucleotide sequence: TGTGCCAGCAGTTGGCGGCAGGGTACGAGCTACACCTTC.

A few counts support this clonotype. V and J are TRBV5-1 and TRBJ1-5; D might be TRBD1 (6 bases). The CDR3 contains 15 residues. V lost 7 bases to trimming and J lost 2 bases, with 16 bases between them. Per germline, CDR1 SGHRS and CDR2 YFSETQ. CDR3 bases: TGCGCCAGCTTACAGGGTGCGGAACGCAATCAGCCCCAGCATTTT. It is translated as CASLQGAERNQPQHF. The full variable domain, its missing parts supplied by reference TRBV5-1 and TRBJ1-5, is KAGVTQTPRYLIKTRGQQVTLSCSPISGHRSVSWYQQTPGQGLQFLFEYFSETQRNKGNFPGRFSGRQFSNSRSEMNVSTLELGDSALYLCASLQGAERNQPQHFGDGTRLSIL.

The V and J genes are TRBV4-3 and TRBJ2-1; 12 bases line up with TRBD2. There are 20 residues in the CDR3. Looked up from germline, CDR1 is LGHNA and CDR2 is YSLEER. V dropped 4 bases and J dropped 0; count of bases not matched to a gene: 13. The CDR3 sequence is CASSPRLAGGPLSSYNEQFF. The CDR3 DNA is TGCGCCAGCAGCCCCAGGCTAGCGGGAGGGCCTCTGAGCTCCTACAATGAGCAGTTCTTC.

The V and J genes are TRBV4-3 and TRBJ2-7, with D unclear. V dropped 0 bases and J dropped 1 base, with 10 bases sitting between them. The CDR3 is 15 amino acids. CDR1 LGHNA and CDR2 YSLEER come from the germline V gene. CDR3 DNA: TGCGCCAGCAGCCAAGATTACACTATTTCCTACGAGCAGTACTTC. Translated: CASSQDYTISYEQYF.

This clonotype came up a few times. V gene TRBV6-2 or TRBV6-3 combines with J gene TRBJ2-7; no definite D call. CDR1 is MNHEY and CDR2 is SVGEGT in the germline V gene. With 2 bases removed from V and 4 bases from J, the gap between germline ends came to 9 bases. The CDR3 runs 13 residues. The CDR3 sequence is CASSYPLGYEQYF. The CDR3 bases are TGTGCCAGCAGTTACCCTTTAGGGTACGAGCAGTACTTC.

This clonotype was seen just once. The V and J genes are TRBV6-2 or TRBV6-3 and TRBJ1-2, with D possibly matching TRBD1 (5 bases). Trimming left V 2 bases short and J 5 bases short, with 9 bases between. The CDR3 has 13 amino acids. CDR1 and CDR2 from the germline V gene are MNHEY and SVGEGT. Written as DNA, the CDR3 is TGTGCCAGCAGTTACCGGGAGGGGTATGGCTACACCTTC. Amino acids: CASSYREGYGYTF.

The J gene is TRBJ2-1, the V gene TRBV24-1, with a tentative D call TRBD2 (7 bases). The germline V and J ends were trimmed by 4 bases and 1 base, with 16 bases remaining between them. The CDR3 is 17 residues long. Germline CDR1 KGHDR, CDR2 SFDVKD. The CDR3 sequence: CATSDSQGRGSYNEQFF. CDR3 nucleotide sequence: TGTGCCACCAGTGACTCTCAGGGGAGGGGGTCCTACAATGAGCAGTTCTTC.

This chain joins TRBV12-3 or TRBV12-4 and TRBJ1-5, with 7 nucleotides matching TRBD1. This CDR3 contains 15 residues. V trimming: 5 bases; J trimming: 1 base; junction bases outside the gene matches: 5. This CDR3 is CASSPDRYSNQPQHF. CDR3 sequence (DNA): TGTGCCAGCAGTCCGGACAGGTACAGCAATCAGCCCCAGCATTTT.

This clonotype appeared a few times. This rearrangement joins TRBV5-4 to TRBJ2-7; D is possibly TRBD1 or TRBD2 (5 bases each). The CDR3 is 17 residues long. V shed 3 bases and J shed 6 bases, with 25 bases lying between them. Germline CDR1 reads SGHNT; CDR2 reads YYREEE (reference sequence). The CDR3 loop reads CASSSLFGWDQSGEQYF. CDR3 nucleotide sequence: TGTGCCAGCAGCTCTCTTTTTGGGTGGGACCAGTCCGGCGAGCAGTACTTC.

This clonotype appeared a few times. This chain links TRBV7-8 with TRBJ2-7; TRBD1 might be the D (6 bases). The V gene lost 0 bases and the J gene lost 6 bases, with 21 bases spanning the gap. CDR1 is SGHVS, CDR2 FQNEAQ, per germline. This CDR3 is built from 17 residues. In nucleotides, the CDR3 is TGTGCCAGCAGCTTAGCTAAAACAGGGTGGACAACGTTCGAGCAGTACTTC. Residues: CASSLAKTGWTTFEQYF.

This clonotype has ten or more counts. The CDR3, as DNA: TGTGCCAGCAGGGGACAAGCCTCACCGTACGAGCAGTACTTC. It is translated as CASRGQASPYEQYF. The chain uses TRBV12-3 or TRBV12-4 and TRBJ2-7, with D possibly TRBD1 on 6 matching bases. The CDR3 sequence is 14 residues long. The ends were cut back, 6 bases at V and 4 bases at J, with 16 bases in the middle.

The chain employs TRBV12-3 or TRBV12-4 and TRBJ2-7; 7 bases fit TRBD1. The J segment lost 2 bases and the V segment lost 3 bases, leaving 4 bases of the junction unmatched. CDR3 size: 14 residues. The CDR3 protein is CASSFGTAPYEQYF. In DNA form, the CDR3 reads TGTGCCAGCAGTTTTGGGACAGCTCCCTACGAGCAGTACTTC.

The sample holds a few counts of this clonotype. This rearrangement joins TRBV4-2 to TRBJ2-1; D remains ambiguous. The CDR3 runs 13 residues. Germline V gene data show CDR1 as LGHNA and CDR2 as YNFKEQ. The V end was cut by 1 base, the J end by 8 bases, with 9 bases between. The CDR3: CASSQVGWDEQFF. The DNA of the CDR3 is TGTGCCAGCAGCCAAGTAGGGTGGGATGAGCAGTTCTTC.

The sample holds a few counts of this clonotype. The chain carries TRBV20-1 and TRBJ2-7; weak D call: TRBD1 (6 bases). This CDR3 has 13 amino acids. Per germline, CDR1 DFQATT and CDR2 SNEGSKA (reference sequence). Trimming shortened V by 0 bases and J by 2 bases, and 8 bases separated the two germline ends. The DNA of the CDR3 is TGCAGTGCTAGAGATAAGGGGGCCTACGAGCAGTACTTC. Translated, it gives CSARDKGAYEQYF.

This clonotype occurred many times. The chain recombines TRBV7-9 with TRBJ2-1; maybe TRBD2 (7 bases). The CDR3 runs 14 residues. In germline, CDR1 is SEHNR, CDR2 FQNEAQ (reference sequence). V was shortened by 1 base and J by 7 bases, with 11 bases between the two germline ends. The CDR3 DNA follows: TGTGCCAGCAGCTTAGGGACTAGGGGGAATGAGCAGTTCTTC. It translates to CASSLGTRGNEQFF. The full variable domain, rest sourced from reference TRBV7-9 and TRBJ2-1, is DTGVSQNPRHKITKRGQNVTFRCDPISEHNRLYWYRQTLGQGPEFLTYFQNEAQLEKSRLLSDRFSAERPKGSFSTLEIQRTEQGDSAMYLCASSLGTRGNEQFFGPGTRLTVL.

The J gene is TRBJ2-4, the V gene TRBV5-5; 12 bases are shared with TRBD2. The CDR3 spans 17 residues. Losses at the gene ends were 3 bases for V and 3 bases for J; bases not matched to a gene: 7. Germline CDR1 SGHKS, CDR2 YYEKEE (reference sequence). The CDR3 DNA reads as TGTGCCAGCAGCTATCTAGCGGGAGGGCTTGGCAAAAACATTCAGTACTTC. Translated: CASSYLAGGLGKNIQYF.

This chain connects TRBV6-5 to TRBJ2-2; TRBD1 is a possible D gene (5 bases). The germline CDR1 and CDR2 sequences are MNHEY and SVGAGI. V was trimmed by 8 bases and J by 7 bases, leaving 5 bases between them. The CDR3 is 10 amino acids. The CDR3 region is CASGHGELFF. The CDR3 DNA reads TGTGCCAGCGGACACGGGGAGCTGTTTTTT.

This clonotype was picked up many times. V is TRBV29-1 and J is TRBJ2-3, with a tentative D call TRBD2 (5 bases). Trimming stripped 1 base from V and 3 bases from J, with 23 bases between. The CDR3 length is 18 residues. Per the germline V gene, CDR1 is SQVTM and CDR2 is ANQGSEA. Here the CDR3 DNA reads TGCAGCGTTGAAGGGGGTGGGAGTAGGCCTTTGGGTACAGATACGCAGTATTTT. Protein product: CSVEGGGSRPLGTDTQYF.

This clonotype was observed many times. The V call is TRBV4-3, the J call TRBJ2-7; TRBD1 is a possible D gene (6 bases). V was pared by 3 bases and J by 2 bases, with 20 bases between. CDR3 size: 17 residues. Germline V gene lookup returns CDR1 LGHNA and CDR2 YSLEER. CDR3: CASSQALGQLNPYEQYF. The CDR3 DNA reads TGCGCCAGCAGCCAGGCCCTTGGACAGCTGAACCCCTACGAGCAGTACTTC.

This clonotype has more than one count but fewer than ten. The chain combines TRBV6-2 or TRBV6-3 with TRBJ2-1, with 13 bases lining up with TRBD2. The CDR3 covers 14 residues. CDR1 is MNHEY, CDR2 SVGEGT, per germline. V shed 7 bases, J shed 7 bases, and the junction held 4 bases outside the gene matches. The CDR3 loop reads CASTGTSGINEQFF. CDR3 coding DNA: TGTGCCAGCACGGGGACTAGCGGGATAAATGAGCAGTTCTTC.

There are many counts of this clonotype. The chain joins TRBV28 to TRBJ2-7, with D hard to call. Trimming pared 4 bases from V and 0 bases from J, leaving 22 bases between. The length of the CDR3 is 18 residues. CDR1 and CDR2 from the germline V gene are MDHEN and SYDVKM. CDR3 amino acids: CASSSILPRSALSYEQYF. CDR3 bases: TGTGCCAGCAGTTCAATTCTCCCCCGGAGTGCCCTCTCCTACGAGCAGTACTTC.

Here the CDR3 DNA reads TGCAGTGCTAGAGATAGGAGGGGGAACTATGGCTACACCTTC. This encodes CSARDRRGNYGYTF. The chain uses TRBV20-1 and TRBJ1-2, with a tentative D call TRBD1 (6 bases). The germline V gene has CDR1 DFQATT and CDR2 SNEGSKA (reference sequence). V shed 0 bases and J shed 2 bases, with 10 bases lying between them. This CDR3 region has 14 residues.

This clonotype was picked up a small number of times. The CDR3 DNA reads TGTGCCAGCAGGGCCAGGGGAGGCAAAAACATTCAGTACTTC. Its translation is CASRARGGKNIQYF. The chain couples TRBV12-3 or TRBV12-4 to TRBJ2-4; D may match TRBD1 or TRBD2 (6 bases each). The CDR3 has 14 amino acids. The V gene lost 6 bases and the J gene lost 3 bases, with 12 bases spanning the gap.

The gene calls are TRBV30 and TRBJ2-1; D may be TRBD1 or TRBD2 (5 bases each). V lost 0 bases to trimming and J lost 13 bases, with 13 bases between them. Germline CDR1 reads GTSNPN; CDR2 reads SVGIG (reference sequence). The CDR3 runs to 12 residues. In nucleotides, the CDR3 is TGTGCCTGGAGTGTTGGGACGGTCGAACAGTTCTTC. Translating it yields CAWSVGTVEQFF. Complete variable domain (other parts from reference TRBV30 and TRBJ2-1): SQTIHQWPATLVQPVGSPLSLECTVEGTSNPNLYWYRQAAGRGLQLLFYSVGIGQISSEVPQNLSASRPQDRQFILSSKKLLLSDSGFYLCAWSVGTVEQFFGPGTRLTVL.